This TCR beta chain was documented in a study of monozygotic twins with cystic fibrosis. Study conclusions and caveats: In 13 of 16 pairs, V gene usage was closest to the co-twin's.

TCRdb's copy holds only in-frame clones and misses some; the assay was immunoSEQ multiplex PCR. The sample consists of 14,000 to 15,000 clones, about 88% of them appearing once. The CDR3 consists of 16 residues. Trimming cost V 5 bases and J 9 bases, with 23 bases left between them. Per the germline V gene, CDR1 is SEHNR and CDR2 is FQNEAQ (reference sequence). As concerns this clone: Its antigen is unidentified.

The chain has TRBV7-9 and TRBJ2-1; a weak D match, TRBD2 (7 bases). The receptor comes from a boy between 10 and 17 years old with cystic fibrosis. Sequenced: blood. The chain's CDR3 is CASSPRGGGSDVEQFF. The CDR3 DNA sequence: TGTGCCAGCAGCCCCAGGGGAGGGGGTAGCGATGTTGAGCAGTTCTTC. Full variable domain (missing parts from reference TRBV7-9 and TRBJ2-1): DTGVSQNPRHKITKRGQNVTFRCDPISEHNRLYWYRQTLGQGPEFLTYFQNEAQLEKSRLLSDRFSAERPKGSFSTLEIQRTEQGDSAMYLCASSPRGGGSDVEQFFGPGTRLTVL.